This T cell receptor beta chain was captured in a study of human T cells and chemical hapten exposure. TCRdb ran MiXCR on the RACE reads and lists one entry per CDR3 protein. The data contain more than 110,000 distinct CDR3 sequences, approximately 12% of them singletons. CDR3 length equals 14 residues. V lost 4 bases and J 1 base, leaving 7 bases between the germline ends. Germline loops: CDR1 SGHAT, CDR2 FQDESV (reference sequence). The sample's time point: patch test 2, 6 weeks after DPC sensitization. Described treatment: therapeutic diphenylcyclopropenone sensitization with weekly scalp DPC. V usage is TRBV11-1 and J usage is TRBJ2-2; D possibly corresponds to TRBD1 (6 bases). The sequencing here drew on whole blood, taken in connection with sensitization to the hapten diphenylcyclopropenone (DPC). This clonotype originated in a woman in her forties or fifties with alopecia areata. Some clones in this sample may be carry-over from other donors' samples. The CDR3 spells CASSSGVNTGELFF. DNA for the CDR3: TGTGCCAGCAGCTCAGGGGTGAACACCGGGGAGCTGTTTTTT.